The rows below give T cell receptor beta chains drawn from one sample of a study of Ad26.COV2.S vaccination and SARS-CoV-2 variants. Clones were read by immunoSEQ multiplex PCR, and TCRdb kept only the in-frame ones, dropping some. The top ten hold just under 7.5% of the sample, which has approximately 400,000 clones, roughly 85% seen once. This sample comprised peripheral blood, obtained in a trial of Ad26.COV2.S vaccine versus placebo. The receptors originated from a person aged 18-65 years who received the Ad26.COV2.S COVID-19 vaccine or a placebo. CDR3s include the opening cysteine and the closing phenylalanine or tryptophan. The order of the fields is CDR3 protein, CDR3 DNA, clone size, V gene, J gene, D gene. A D gene is named only where the DNA matches it firmly. Rows give clone size only sometimes, using once, few, many, or a class for an expanded clone.

CDR3 protein: CASSYGPNNEQFF; CDR3 DNA: TGTGCCAGCAGTTACGGACCAAACAATGAGCAGTTCTTC; clone size: -; V gene: TRBV6-5; J gene: TRBJ2-1; D gene: -
CDR3 protein: CASSPPGVETQYF; CDR3 DNA: TGTGCCAGCAGCCCGCCTGGGGTAGAGACCCAGTACTTC; clone size: -; V gene: TRBV7-3; J gene: TRBJ2-5; D gene: -
CDR3 protein: CASSQGIGLLDTQYF; CDR3 DNA: TGCGCCAGCAGCCAAGGGATCGGGCTCCTTGATACGCAGTATTTT; clone size: -; V gene: TRBV4-3; J gene: TRBJ2-3; D gene: -
CDR3 protein: CASSYNGGLYEQYF; CDR3 DNA: TGTGCCAGCAGTTATAACGGGGGCCTCTACGAGCAGTACTTC; clone size: -; V gene: TRBV6-1; J gene: TRBJ2-7; D gene: -
CDR3 protein: CASSSPWGAGNSPLHF; CDR3 DNA: TGTGCCAGCAGCTCACCTTGGGGGGCGGGTAATTCACCCCTCCACTTT; clone size: many; V gene: TRBV11-2; J gene: TRBJ1-6; D gene: -
CDR3 protein: CASSSGPTETQYF; CDR3 DNA: TGTGCCAGCAGCTCCGGGCCTACGGAGACCCAGTACTTC; clone size: -; V gene: TRBV5-4; J gene: TRBJ2-5; D gene: -
CDR3 protein: CASTTTGGDGYTF; CDR3 DNA: TGTGCCAGCACCACAACAGGGGGCGATGGCTACACCTTC; clone size: -; V gene: TRBV9; J gene: TRBJ1-2; D gene: TRBD1
CDR3 protein: CASSPGREEKLFF; CDR3 DNA: TGTGCCAGCTCACCGGGCAGGGAGGAAAAACTGTTTTTT; clone size: -; V gene: TRBV18; J gene: TRBJ1-4; D gene: -
CDR3 protein: CASSRWTSLTYNEQFF; CDR3 DNA: TGTGCCAGCAGCCGGTGGACATCTTTAACCTACAATGAGCAGTTCTTC; clone size: -; V gene: TRBV7-9; J gene: TRBJ2-1; D gene: -
CDR3 protein: CSAGTRETQYF; CDR3 DNA: TGCAGTGCGGGGACTAGAGAGACCCAGTACTTC; clone size: -; V gene: TRBV20-1; J gene: TRBJ2-5; D gene: TRBD2
CDR3 protein: CASSSAHDVFF; CDR3 DNA: TGCGCCAGCAGCTCAGCCCACGATGTGTTCTTC; clone size: -; V gene: TRBV4-1; J gene: TRBJ2-1; D gene: -
CDR3 protein: CASSPQETQYF; CDR3 DNA: TGTGCCAGCAGCCCCCAAGAGACCCAGTACTTC; clone size: many; V gene: TRBV12-3/TRBV12-4; J gene: TRBJ2-5; D gene: -
CDR3 protein: CASSLGHGPDTTQYF; CDR3 DNA: TGTGCCAGCAGCTTAGGTCACGGCCCAGATACTACGCAGTATTTT; clone size: -; V gene: TRBV7-2; J gene: TRBJ2-3; D gene: -
CDR3 protein: CASRETAANYGYTF; CDR3 DNA: TGTGCCAGTAGGGAAACCGCGGCTAACTATGGCTACACCTTC; clone size: -; V gene: TRBV19; J gene: TRBJ1-2; D gene: -
CDR3 protein: CASSLVYGGATDTQYF; CDR3 DNA: TGTGCCAGCAGCTTAGTCTACGGGGGGGCCACAGATACGCAGTATTTT; clone size: -; V gene: TRBV7-9; J gene: TRBJ2-3; D gene: TRBD2
CDR3 protein: CASSSTGEGGSNQPQHF; CDR3 DNA: TGTGCCAGCAGCTCTACCGGGGAGGGGGGGAGCAATCAGCCCCAGCATTTT; clone size: many; V gene: TRBV13; J gene: TRBJ1-5; D gene: -
CDR3 protein: CASSIGGEPNQPQHF; CDR3 DNA: TGTGCCAGTAGTATAGGGGGGGAACCCAATCAGCCCCAGCATTTT; clone size: -; V gene: TRBV19; J gene: TRBJ1-5; D gene: -
CDR3 protein: CASDGGGYNEQFF; CDR3 DNA: TGTGCCAGCGACGGGGGGGGATACAATGAGCAGTTCTTC; clone size: few; V gene: TRBV7-2; J gene: TRBJ2-1; D gene: TRBD2
CDR3 protein: CAWSRSGGWRETQYF; CDR3 DNA: TGTGCCTGGAGTAGATCAGGGGGATGGAGAGAGACCCAGTACTTC; clone size: -; V gene: TRBV30; J gene: TRBJ2-5; D gene: TRBD1
CDR3 protein: CASSFTPSGEGKTQYF; CDR3 DNA: TGCGCCAGCAGCTTTACCCCTAGCGGGGAAGGAAAGACCCAGTACTTC; clone size: once; V gene: TRBV5-1; J gene: TRBJ2-5; D gene: TRBD2
CDR3 protein: CASSPWSGTGYEQYF; CDR3 DNA: TGTGCCAGCAGCCCCTGGTCCGGGACAGGCTACGAGCAGTACTTC; clone size: -; V gene: TRBV5-5; J gene: TRBJ2-7; D gene: TRBD1
CDR3 protein: CASSYSEAGGYGYTF; CDR3 DNA: TGTGCCAGCAGTTACTCGGAGGCCGGGGGTTATGGCTACACCTTC; clone size: -; V gene: TRBV6-5; J gene: TRBJ1-2; D gene: -
CDR3 protein: CASSHPGVDGETQYF; CDR3 DNA: TGTGCCAGCAGCCACCCCGGGGTAGATGGAGAGACCCAGTACTTC; clone size: -; V gene: TRBV3-1/TRBV3-2; J gene: TRBJ2-5; D gene: -
CDR3 protein: CASSSDLPAGYTF; CDR3 DNA: TGCGCCAGCAGCTCAGACCTCCCAGCGGGCTACACCTTC; clone size: once; V gene: TRBV5-1; J gene: TRBJ1-2; D gene: -
CDR3 protein: CASSITEAGAASPLHF; CDR3 DNA: TGTGCCAGTAGTATCACCGAGGCAGGGGCCGCGTCACCCCTCCACTTT; clone size: -; V gene: TRBV19; J gene: TRBJ1-6; D gene: -
CDR3 protein: CASSKSHSMNTEAFF; CDR3 DNA: TGCGCCAGCAGCAAAAGTCACAGTATGAACACTGAAGCTTTCTTT; clone size: -; V gene: TRBV5-1; J gene: TRBJ1-1; D gene: -
CDR3 protein: CASTASGLAGAPSYEQYF; CDR3 DNA: TGTGCCAGTACGGCCTCGGGACTAGCGGGAGCTCCCTCCTACGAGCAGTACTTC; clone size: -; V gene: TRBV19; J gene: TRBJ2-7; D gene: TRBD2
CDR3 protein: CASSALQENSPLHF; CDR3 DNA: TGCGCCAGCAGCGCCCTACAGGAGAATTCACCCCTCCACTTT; clone size: -; V gene: TRBV5-1; J gene: TRBJ1-6; D gene: -
CDR3 protein: CAWSDPLGRTGNYGYTF; CDR3 DNA: TGTGCCTGGAGCGACCCCCTAGGGAGGACAGGGAACTATGGCTACACCTTC; clone size: -; V gene: TRBV30; J gene: TRBJ1-2; D gene: TRBD1
CDR3 protein: CASSPGGSGRYNEQFF; CDR3 DNA: TGTGCCAGTAGTCCCGGTGGTAGCGGGAGGTACAATGAGCAGTTCTTC; clone size: -; V gene: TRBV19; J gene: TRBJ2-1; D gene: TRBD2
CDR3 protein: CASGHRGSSNQPQHF; CDR3 DNA: TGTGCCAGTGGGCACAGGGGTAGTAGCAATCAGCCCCAGCATTTT; clone size: -; V gene: TRBV6-5; J gene: TRBJ1-5; D gene: TRBD1
CDR3 protein: CASIRQGAKDGYTF; CDR3 DNA: TGTGCCAGCATCAGACAGGGGGCAAAGGATGGCTACACCTTC; clone size: -; V gene: TRBV6-5; J gene: TRBJ1-2; D gene: TRBD1